The clone carrying this T cell receptor beta chain was picked up a small number of times. The antigen is not known. The CDR3 runs 15 residues. V was cut by 6 bases and J by 8 bases, with 19 bases left in between. The germline CDR1 and CDR2 sequences are MNHNY and SVGAGI (reference sequence). This sample was taken from a study of molecular identifiers for immune sequencing clone quantification. The study, taken as a whole, reports: Whereas clones above 20 RNA copies held under 1% of naive-cell molecules, they held over 98% of effector molecules.

TCRdb reprocessed the PCR reads via MiXCR and lists one record per CDR3 protein. The repertoire holds about 640,000 distinct CDR3 sequences, with 15% to 20% as singletons. Libraries of naive CD8 T cells were made from roughly 20,000 to 1,000,000 sorted cells. They used 10%, 30% or 50% RNA. Naive CD8 T cells were sorted, and the gate applied was CD8+CD4-CCR7+CD45RA+. The TCR originated in a human donor in good health. Some libraries in this study had Jurkat cell RNA spiked in. Input material: naive CD8+ T cells from blood, with Jurkat cell RNA spiked in. Regarding subset: FACS-sorted CD8+CD4-CCR7+CD45RA+ naive T cells. The chain joins TRBV6-6 to TRBJ1-4, with no clear D. CDR3 DNA: TGTGCCAGCAGCCCATTGGTCATTCGCAGCGAAAAACTGTTTTTT. It translates to CASSPLVIRSEKLFF.